The source of this T cell receptor beta chain is a study of response to subunit inactivated influenza vaccine. Study-level results: Authors proposed each seasonal influenza vaccination draws in few new T cells.

One entry per CDR3 protein results from TCRdb running MiXCR on the RT-PCR reads. The sample shows almost 600,000 distinct CDR3 sequences, around 15% of them seen only once. Trimming stripped 5 bases from V and 1 base from J, with 17 bases between. The germline CDR1 and CDR2 sequences are MNHEY and SMNVEV (reference sequence). CDR3 size: 16 residues. As for this clonotype: The antigen remains undetermined.

Sequences were derived from PBMCs from blood, sampled approximately 12 days after vaccination. This receptor was taken from a man aged 45-65 years who received an inactivated influenza vaccine. The chain carries TRBV27 and TRBJ1-2; no definite D call. The CDR3 DNA reads TGTGCCAGCAGTCCCTCCACCGGGGAAGTTAACTATGGCTACACCTTC. The encoded protein is CASSPSTGEVNYGYTF.